These 25 T cell receptor beta chains were all obtained from the same sample, sequenced in a study of early T cells in non-severe SARS-CoV-2 infection. TCRdb reanalysed the 5' RACE reads using MiXCR and keeps one entry per CDR3 protein. The sample consists of 71,000 or so distinct CDR3 sequences, 12% to 15% of them appearing once. The sequencing input was whole blood. The receptors originated from an adult who was a healthcare worker with PCR-confirmed SARS-CoV-2 infection or an uninfected control (not recorded which).

This clonotype was observed a few times. The CDR3 nucleotides read TGTGCCACCCCGGGATACTACGAGCAGTACTTC. Protein sequence: CATPGYYEQYF. J is TRBJ2-7 and V is TRBV28; TRBD2 is a possible D gene (5 bases). Germline-derived CDR1 and CDR2 are MDHEN and SYDVKM. CDR3 size: 11 residues. Trimming left V 10 bases short and J 3 bases short, with 10 bases between.

This chain joins TRBV6-5 and TRBJ2-3; D ambiguous. CDR3 length: 15 amino acids. CDR1 is MNHEY and CDR2 is SVGAGI in the germline V gene. V dropped 0 bases and J dropped 2 bases, with 9 bases sitting between them. CDR3: CASSYSGRTTDTQYF. In nucleotides, the CDR3 is TGTGCCAGCAGTTACTCAGGCAGAACCACAGATACGCAGTATTTT.

This chain joins TRBV6-1 and TRBJ2-7, with 10 positions matching TRBD1. The V segment lost 2 bases and the J segment 5 bases; nucleotides outside the gene matches: 12. The CDR3 runs 17 residues. Germline values: CDR1 MNHNS, CDR2 SASEGT. The CDR3 here is CASSEFFVGTGDNEQYF. CDR3 in DNA: TGTGCCAGCAGTGAATTTTTCGTTGGGACAGGGGATAACGAGCAGTACTTC.

This clonotype was seen ten or more times. This sequence joins TRBV10-3 and TRBJ2-1; D is ambiguous. The V gene's germline CDR1 is ENHRY and CDR2 SYGVKD. The CDR3 extends over 11 amino acids. Deletions cut 3 bases from V and 10 bases from J, with 7 bases between. The CDR3 bases are TGTGCCATCAGTGAAGGTCAAGAGCAGTTCTTC. This sequence encodes CAISEGQEQFF.

This clonotype was observed a few times. The CDR3 sequence is CASSQVRSNEQFF. The CDR3 coding sequence is TGTGCCAGCAGCCAAGTCAGGAGTAATGAGCAGTTCTTC. This chain connects TRBV3-1 to TRBJ2-1; D remains unclear. The V gene's germline CDR1 is LGHDT and CDR2 YNNKEL (reference sequence). The CDR3 spans 13 residues. The V end lost 1 base, the J end lost 7 bases, and 8 bases lay between the germline ends.

This clonotype came up a few times. The CDR3 nucleotides are TGCAGTGCTACCGCCGGGTTCACTGAAGCTTTCTTT. This translates into CSATAGFTEAFF. The rearrangement uses TRBV20-1 and TRBJ1-1; D is unclear. Trimming removed 4 bases from V and 4 bases from J, with 10 bases in between. The CDR3 is made up of 12 amino acids. Germline CDR1 and CDR2: DFQATT and SNEGSKA (reference sequence).

This clonotype has at least ten counts. CDR3 bases: TGTGCCAGCAGCCAAGGTTCAGGGGGCAACTATGGCTACACCTTC. Residues: CASSQGSGGNYGYTF. The chain joins TRBV3-1 to TRBJ1-2, with TRBD1 identical over 8 bases. V dropped 1 base and J dropped 2; count of bases not matched to a gene: 3. Per the germline V gene, CDR1 is LGHDT and CDR2 is YNNKEL (reference sequence). The CDR3 consists of 15 residues.

The chain's CDR3 is CASSWGSDRGLAQHF. The DNA for the CDR3 is TGTGCCAGCAGTTGGGGTTCGGACAGGGGGCTGGCCCAGCATTTT. The rearrangement uses TRBV12-3 or TRBV12-4 and TRBJ1-5, with 11 nucleotides matching TRBD1. The trim removed 4 bases at V and 11 bases at J, leaving 10 bases unmatched. The CDR3 extends over 15 amino acids.

Only a few counts were recorded for this clonotype. CDR3 region: CSVIQSGGAGEQFF. The CDR3 nucleotides are TGCAGCGTTATCCAAAGCGGGGGGGCCGGTGAGCAGTTCTTC. The V call is TRBV29-1, the J call TRBJ2-1; 10 bases agree with TRBD2. Germline-derived CDR1 and CDR2 are SQVTM and ANQGSEA. V lost 5 bases and J lost 9; bases outside the gene matches: 10. This CDR3 spans 14 amino acids.

The CDR3 DNA follows: TGTGCCAGCAGCCAAGATCGAAGATTGGGGGATACGCAGTATTTT. Translation gives CASSQDRRLGDTQYF. The V gene is TRBV3-1, the J gene TRBJ2-3; D is ambiguous. Deletions cut 0 bases from V and 6 bases from J, with 13 bases between. Per the germline V gene, CDR1 is LGHDT and CDR2 is YNNKEL (reference sequence). This CDR3 contains 15 residues.

There are a few counts of this clonotype. The V call is TRBV28, the J call TRBJ1-5, with a possible D match to TRBD1 (6 bases). V was pared by 6 bases and J by 5 bases, with 17 bases between. CDR3 size: 15 residues. CDR1 and CDR2 from the germline V gene are MDHEN and SYDVKM. The CDR3 DNA reads TGTGCCAGCAGCCTCGTGAGGGACATACATCAGCCCCAGCATTTT. This codes for CASSLVRDIHQPQHF.

This clonotype was detected many times. J is TRBJ2-2 and V is TRBV11-3, with a possible D match to TRBD1 (5 bases). Trimming took off 3 bases at V and 5 bases at J, with 10 bases between the two ends. This CDR3 region has 14 residues. Germline V gives CDR1 SGHNT, CDR2 YENEEA. The CDR3, as DNA: TGTGCCAGCAGCTTCCAGCAGGGTACCGGGGAGCTGTTTTTT. This sequence encodes CASSFQQGTGELFF.

There are a few counts of this clonotype. This chain links TRBV6-5 with TRBJ1-2; D is unresolved. V lost 5 bases and J 2 bases, leaving 27 bases between the germline ends. The CDR3 is 19 amino acids. Germline V gives CDR1 MNHEY, CDR2 SVGAGI. Here the CDR3 DNA reads TGTGCCAGCAGTCGAGGTTCGAAAACCACAGCTTCCCTCAACTATGGCTACACCTTC. Translated: CASSRGSKTTASLNYGYTF.

This clonotype was counted ten times or more. J is TRBJ1-1 and V is TRBV6-1; D is unresolved. The germline CDR1 and CDR2 sequences are MNHNS and SASEGT. The CDR3 has 13 amino acids. The V and J ends lost 2 bases and 1 base respectively, with 5 bases between them. The CDR3 sequence: CASSERENTEAFF. The CDR3 DNA follows: TGTGCCAGCAGTGAAAGGGAGAACACTGAAGCTTTCTTT.

The rearrangement joins TRBV20-1 to TRBJ2-3; 7 nucleotides align to TRBD2. CDR3 length: 14 residues. V trimming: 2 bases; J trimming: 3 bases; junction bases outside the gene matches: 5. Germline values: CDR1 DFQATT, CDR2 SNEGSKA (reference sequence). The CDR3 region has the DNA TGCAGTGCTAGACGTCAGGGAGGGACAGATACGCAGTATTTT. Translated, it gives CSARRQGGTDTQYF.

This clonotype showed up many times. The rearrangement joins TRBV4-2 to TRBJ2-7, with D perhaps matching TRBD2 (7 bases). The CDR3 spans 13 residues. Germline loops: CDR1 LGHNA, CDR2 YNFKEQ. V was clipped by 1 base and J by 5 bases, with 9 bases between them. The DNA of the CDR3 is TGTGCCAGCAGCCAAGCGGGGGGCCACGAGCAGTACTTC. Translating it yields CASSQAGGHEQYF.

The chain joins TRBV29-1 to TRBJ2-1; D is possibly TRBD1 (5 bases). The CDR3 length is 13 residues. Germline V lookup: CDR1 SQVTM, CDR2 ANQGSEA. The V end was cut by 8 bases, the J end by 5 bases, with 16 bases between. The CDR3 sequence: CSLARTNNNEQFF. Here the CDR3 DNA reads TGCAGCCTCGCTAGGACAAATAACAATGAGCAGTTCTTC.

This clonotype has a handful of counts. This chain connects TRBV12-5 to TRBJ2-1, with TRBD2 matching over 12 bases. The CDR3 spans 15 residues. V lost 4 bases to trimming and J lost 9 bases; unmatched junction nucleotides: 7. The germline CDR1 and CDR2 sequences are LGHNT and FRNRAP. The CDR3 loop is CASGSRLAGVSEQFF. In DNA, the CDR3 is TGTGCTAGTGGTTCCAGACTAGCGGGGGTATCTGAGCAGTTCTTC.

This clonotype appeared many times. This sequence joins TRBV5-6 and TRBJ1-5; D not certain. Trimming shortened V by 0 bases and J by 3 bases, and 4 bases separated the two germline ends. The CDR3 covers 13 residues. The germline CDR1 and CDR2 sequences are SGHDT and YYEEEE. This CDR3 reads CASSLGLNQPQHF. The CDR3 coding sequence is TGTGCCAGCAGCTTGGGTCTCAATCAGCCCCAGCATTTT.

The rearrangement links TRBV18 to TRBJ2-6, with unresolved D. Germline V gives CDR1 KGHSH, CDR2 LQKENI. Trimming took 0 bases from V and 2 from J, leaving 11 bases between them. The CDR3 is 17 amino acids. CDR3 amino acids: CASSPPRPDPGANVLTF. The CDR3 nucleotides read TGTGCCAGCTCACCACCGAGGCCGGACCCTGGGGCCAACGTCCTGACTTTC.

The table lists this clonotype with a few counts. V usage is TRBV5-4 and J usage is TRBJ1-1, with a tentative D call TRBD1 (5 bases). Trimming shortened V by 0 bases and J by 8 bases, and 20 bases separated the two germline ends. The CDR3 has 16 amino acids. The germline V gene has CDR1 SGHNT and CDR2 YYREEE (reference sequence). CDR3 in DNA: TGTGCCAGCAGCTTGGGGATACAGGATTTTCGTTTAGAAGCTTTCTTT. Its translation is CASSLGIQDFRLEAFF.

This clonotype was detected only a few times. The chain links TRBV9 to TRBJ2-3, with D possibly being TRBD2 (5 bases). The CDR3 is 15 amino acids. The V gene lost 2 bases and the J gene lost 3 bases, with 13 bases spanning the gap. Per the germline V gene, CDR1 is SGDLS and CDR2 is YYNGEE. The CDR3 coding sequence is TGTGCCAGCAGCGTCCTAGCCCCGCGAACAGATACGCAGTATTTT. Residues: CASSVLAPRTDTQYF. Full variable domain (remainder filled in from reference TRBV9 and TRBJ2-3): DSGVTQTPKHLITATGQRVTLRCSPRSGDLSVYWYQQSLDQGLQFLIQYYNGEERAKGNILERFSAQQFPDLHSELNLSSLELGDSALYFCASSVLAPRTDTQYFGPGTRLTVL.

This clonotype has more than one count but fewer than ten. The V and J genes are TRBV29-1 and TRBJ1-1; no firm D call. Deletions cut 4 bases from V and 2 bases from J, with 11 bases between. The CDR3 totals 13 residues. From germline, CDR1 is SQVTM and CDR2 ANQGSEA. CDR3 bases: TGCAGCGTTGCAAGGAACGTAAACACTGAAGCTTTCTTT. Translation gives CSVARNVNTEAFF. The complete variable domain, with remaining parts taken from reference TRBV29-1 and TRBJ1-1, reads SAVISQKPSRDICQRGTSLTIQCQVDSQVTMMFWYRQQPGQSLTLIATANQGSEATYESGFVIDKFPISRPNLTFSTLTVSNMSPEDSSIYLCSVARNVNTEAFFGQGTRLTVV.

This clonotype was seen a handful of times. The DNA of the CDR3 is TGTGCCAGCATATCCCGGCAAACCTCAGAGCAGTTCTTC. Protein: CASISRQTSEQFF. The rearrangement joins TRBV19 to TRBJ2-1; D is unresolved. In germline, CDR1 is LNHDA, CDR2 SQIVND (reference sequence). This CDR3 spans 13 amino acids. V was clipped by 9 bases and J by 10 bases, with 19 bases between them. Using reference TRBV19 and TRBJ2-1 for the parts outside the CDR3, the full variable domain is DGGITQSPKYLFRKEGQNVTLSCEQNLNHDAMYWYRQDPGQGLRLIYYSQIVNDFQKGDIAEGYSVSREKKESFPLTVTSAQKNPTAFYLCASISRQTSEQFFGPGTRLTVL.

There are many counts of this clonotype. The gene calls are TRBV20-1 and TRBJ1-1, with a tentative D call TRBD1 (5 bases). This CDR3 comprises 16 residues. From germline, CDR1 is DFQATT and CDR2 SNEGSKA (reference sequence). Trimming left V 6 bases short and J 1 base short, with 21 bases between. Here the CDR3 reads CSAQPLTDRRNTEAFF. In nucleotides, the CDR3 is TGCAGTGCCCAGCCCCTCACAGACAGAAGGAACACTGAAGCTTTCTTT.